The clone carrying this T cell receptor beta chain appeared once. One end of the junction is discordant with germline, which a read error may explain. The data belong to a study of CD8+ T cells in alopecia areata. Study-wide background: Severity of treated patients was scored by affected scalp percentage.

Treatment reported: oral pan-JAK inhibitor, 5-10 mg twice daily. The germline V gene has CDR1 SQVTM and CDR2 ANQGSEA. The CDR3 length is 12 residues. RNA, once extracted, was reverse transcribed into cDNA for use as the sequencing template. Generated by immunoSEQ multiplex PCR, the TCRdb table keeps only in-frame clones and is missing some. The sample lists about 140,000 clones; 85% to 90% were seen once. This clonotype originated in a human donor with alopecia areata. The chain carries TRBV29-1 and TRBJ1-2; D perhaps matches TRBD1 (5 bases). The sample here was CD8+ T cells sorted from blood, taken at week 4, from a patient treated with tofacitinib. The CDR3: CSVEGGTGGYTF. CDR3 coding DNA: TGCAGCGTCGAAGGAGGGACGGGGGGCTACACCTTC. Drawing the rest from reference TRBV29-1 and TRBJ1-2, the complete variable domain is SAVISQKPSRDICQRGTSLTIQCQVDSQVTMMFWYRQQPGQSLTLIATANQGSEATYESGFVIDKFPISRPNLTFSTLTVSNMSPEDSSIYLCSVEGGTGGYTFGSGTRLTVV.